This paragraph covers one TCR beta chain sequence. As yet, its antigen is unknown. A read error may account for a junction end that differs from germline. Previously described methods with listed TCR primers produced the bulk TCR libraries. TCRdb fed the PCR reads into MiXCR, producing one record per CDR3 protein. The data contain just over 95,000 distinct CDR3 sequences, 20% to 25% of them seen just once; the ten biggest clones take up under 1%. The sample originates from a study of molecular identifiers for immune sequencing clone quantification. About the research overall: Split five ways in replicates, RNA from around 20,000 or 99,000 naive CD8 cells had four portions sequenced.

General study points: Clones of above 20 RNA copies carried over 97% of effector molecules; in naive cells they carried under 1%.

The CDR3 consists of 17 residues. Germline lookup yields CDR1 MRHNA and CDR2 SNTAGT. The chain employs TRBV6-4 and TRBJ2-2; 7 bases map to TRBD1. The sequenced sample was naive CD8+ T cells from blood, with Jurkat cell RNA spiked in. Subset reported: FACS-sorted CD8+CD4-CCR7+CD45RA+ naive T cells. This TCR was recovered from a human donor in good health. Some libraries in this study had Jurkat cell RNA spiked in. CDR3 sequence reads: CASSAWGTEENTGEPFF. CDR3 nucleotides: TGTGCCAGCAGCGCCTGGGGGACAGAGGAGAACACCGGGGAGCCGTTTTTT.